The source of this TCR beta chain is a study of T cells in Graves' hyperthyroidism and ophthalmopathy. Study summary: Peripheral blood was acquired at first diagnosis, ahead of any therapy whatsoever.

The CDR3 spans 15 residues. J was trimmed by 6 bases and V by 5 bases; bases with no gene match: 6. CDR1 KGHSH and CDR2 LQKENI come from the germline V gene. Using around 10 ml of fresh peripheral blood, PBMCs were prepared. Regions amplified from RNA transcripts were the TCR beta CDR3 regions. First-round RT-PCR targeting the TCR CDR3 was performed with the HTBI primer set. A single record per CDR3 protein comes from TCRdb applying MiXCR to the multiplex PCR reads. This sample has some 300,000 distinct CDR3 sequences, with around 15% found just once. Sequencing was performed on blood. The V call is TRBV18, the J call TRBJ1-6, with 8 bases identical to TRBD1. The origin of this receptor is a woman aged 40 to 50 with Graves' hyperthyroidism. This CDR3 reads CASSSQGAVNSPLHF. DNA for the CDR3: TGTGCCAGCTCATCCCAGGGGGCTGTTAATTCACCCCTCCACTTT.